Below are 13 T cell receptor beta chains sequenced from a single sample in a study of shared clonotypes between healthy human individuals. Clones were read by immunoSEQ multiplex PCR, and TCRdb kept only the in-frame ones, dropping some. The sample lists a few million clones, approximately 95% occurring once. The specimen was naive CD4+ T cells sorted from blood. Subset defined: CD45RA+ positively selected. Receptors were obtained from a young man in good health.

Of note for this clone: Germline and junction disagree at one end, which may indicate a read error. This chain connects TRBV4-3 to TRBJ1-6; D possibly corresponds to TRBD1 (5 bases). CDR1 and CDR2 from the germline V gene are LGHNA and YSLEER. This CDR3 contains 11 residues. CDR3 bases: TGCGCCAGCAGCCAAGACCCGAGGGGTGGGTTT. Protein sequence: CASSQDPRGGF.

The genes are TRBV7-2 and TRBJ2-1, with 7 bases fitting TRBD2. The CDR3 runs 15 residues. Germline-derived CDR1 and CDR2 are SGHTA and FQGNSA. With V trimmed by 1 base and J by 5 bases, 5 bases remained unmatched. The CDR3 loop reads CASSLGPGGNNEQFF. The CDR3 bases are TGTGCCAGCAGCTTAGGACCGGGAGGTAACAATGAGCAGTTCTTC. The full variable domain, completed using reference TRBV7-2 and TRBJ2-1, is GAGVSQSPSNKVTEKGKDVELRCDPISGHTALYWYRQSLGQGLEFLIYFQGNSAPDKSGLPSDRFSAERTGGSVSTLTIQRTQQEDSAVYLCASSLGPGGNNEQFFGPGTRLTVL.

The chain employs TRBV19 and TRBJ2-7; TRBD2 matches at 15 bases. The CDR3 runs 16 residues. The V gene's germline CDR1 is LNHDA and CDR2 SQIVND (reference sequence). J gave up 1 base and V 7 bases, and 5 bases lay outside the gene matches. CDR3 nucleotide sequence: TGTGCCAGTACCCGGACTAGCGGGAGGGGGTCCTACGAGCAGTACTTC. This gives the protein CASTRTSGRGSYEQYF. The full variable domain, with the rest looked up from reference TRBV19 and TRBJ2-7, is DGGITQSPKYLFRKEGQNVTLSCEQNLNHDAMYWYRQDPGQGLRLIYYSQIVNDFQKGDIAEGYSVSREKKESFPLTVTSAQKNPTAFYLCASTRTSGRGSYEQYFGPGTRLTVT.

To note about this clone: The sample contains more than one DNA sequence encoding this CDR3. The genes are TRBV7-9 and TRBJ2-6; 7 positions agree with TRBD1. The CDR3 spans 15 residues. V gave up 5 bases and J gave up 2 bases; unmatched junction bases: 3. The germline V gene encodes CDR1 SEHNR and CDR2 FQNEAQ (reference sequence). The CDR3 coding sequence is TGTGCCAGCAGCCTAGGGGGCGCTGGGGCCAACGTCCTGACTTTC. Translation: CASSLGGAGANVLTF.

DNA for the CDR3: TGTGCCAGCATACTGTCCCGAATTGCCTACGAGCAGTACTTC. This sequence encodes CASILSRIAYEQYF. The chain recombines TRBV6-1 with TRBJ2-7; D remains ambiguous. Germline CDR1 is MNHNS and CDR2 is SASEGT. Trimming removed 7 bases from V and 2 bases from J, with 15 bases in between. This CDR3 contains 14 residues.

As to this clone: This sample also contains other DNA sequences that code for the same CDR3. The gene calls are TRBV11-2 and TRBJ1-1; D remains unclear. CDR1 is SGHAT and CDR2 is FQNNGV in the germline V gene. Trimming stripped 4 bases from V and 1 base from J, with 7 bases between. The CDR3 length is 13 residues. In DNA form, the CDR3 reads TGTGCCAGCAGCTCTACAGAGAACACTGAAGCTTTCTTT. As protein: CASSSTENTEAFF.

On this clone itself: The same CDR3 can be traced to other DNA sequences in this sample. The CDR3: CASSMTGGAETQYF. CDR3 nucleotide sequence: TGTGCCAGTAGTATGACCGGGGGCGCAGAGACCCAGTACTTC. J is TRBJ2-5 and V is TRBV19, with D perhaps given as TRBD1 or TRBD2 (6 bases each). The CDR3 loop spans 14 amino acids. The V gene's germline CDR1 is LNHDA and CDR2 SQIVND (reference sequence). The V gene lost 3 bases and the J gene lost 4 bases, with 12 bases spanning the gap.

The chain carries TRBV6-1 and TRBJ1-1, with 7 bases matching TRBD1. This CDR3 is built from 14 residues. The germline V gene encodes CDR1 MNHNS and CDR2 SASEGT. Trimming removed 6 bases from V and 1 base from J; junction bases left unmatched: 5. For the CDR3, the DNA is TGTGCCAGCAGAGAACGGACAGGGAACACTGAAGCTTTCTTT. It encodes CASRERTGNTEAFF.

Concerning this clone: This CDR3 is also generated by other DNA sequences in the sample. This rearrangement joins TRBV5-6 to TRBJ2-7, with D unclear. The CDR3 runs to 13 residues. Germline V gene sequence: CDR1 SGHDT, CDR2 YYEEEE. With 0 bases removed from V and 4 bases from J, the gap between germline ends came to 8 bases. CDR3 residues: CASSLERIYEQYF. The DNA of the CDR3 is TGTGCCAGCAGCTTGGAGAGGATTTACGAGCAGTACTTC.

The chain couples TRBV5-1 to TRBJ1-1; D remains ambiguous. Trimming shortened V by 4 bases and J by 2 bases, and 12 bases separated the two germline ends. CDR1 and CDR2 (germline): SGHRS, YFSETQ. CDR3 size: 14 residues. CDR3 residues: CASSPSPVNTEAFF. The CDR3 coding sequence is TGCGCCAGCAGCCCCTCCCCCGTAAACACTGAAGCTTTCTTT.

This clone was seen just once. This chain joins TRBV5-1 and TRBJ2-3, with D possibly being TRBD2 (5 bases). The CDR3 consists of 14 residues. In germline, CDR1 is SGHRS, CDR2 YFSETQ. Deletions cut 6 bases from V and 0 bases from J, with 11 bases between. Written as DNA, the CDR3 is TGCGCCAGCAAACTCGAGGGAAGCACAGATACGCAGTATTTT. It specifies CASKLEGSTDTQYF.

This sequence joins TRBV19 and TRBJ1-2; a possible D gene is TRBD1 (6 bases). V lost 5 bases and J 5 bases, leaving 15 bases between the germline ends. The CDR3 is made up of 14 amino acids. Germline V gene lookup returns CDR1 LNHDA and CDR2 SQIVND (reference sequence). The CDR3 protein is CASSVGTMTYGYTF. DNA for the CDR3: TGTGCCAGTAGTGTCGGGACAATGACTTATGGCTACACCTTC.

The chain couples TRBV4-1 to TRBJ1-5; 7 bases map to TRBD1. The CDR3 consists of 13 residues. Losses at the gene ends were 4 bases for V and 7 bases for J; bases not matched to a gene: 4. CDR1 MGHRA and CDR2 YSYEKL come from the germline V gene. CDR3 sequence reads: CASSREQGQPQHF. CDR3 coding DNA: TGCGCCAGCAGCCGAGAACAGGGGCAGCCCCAGCATTTT.